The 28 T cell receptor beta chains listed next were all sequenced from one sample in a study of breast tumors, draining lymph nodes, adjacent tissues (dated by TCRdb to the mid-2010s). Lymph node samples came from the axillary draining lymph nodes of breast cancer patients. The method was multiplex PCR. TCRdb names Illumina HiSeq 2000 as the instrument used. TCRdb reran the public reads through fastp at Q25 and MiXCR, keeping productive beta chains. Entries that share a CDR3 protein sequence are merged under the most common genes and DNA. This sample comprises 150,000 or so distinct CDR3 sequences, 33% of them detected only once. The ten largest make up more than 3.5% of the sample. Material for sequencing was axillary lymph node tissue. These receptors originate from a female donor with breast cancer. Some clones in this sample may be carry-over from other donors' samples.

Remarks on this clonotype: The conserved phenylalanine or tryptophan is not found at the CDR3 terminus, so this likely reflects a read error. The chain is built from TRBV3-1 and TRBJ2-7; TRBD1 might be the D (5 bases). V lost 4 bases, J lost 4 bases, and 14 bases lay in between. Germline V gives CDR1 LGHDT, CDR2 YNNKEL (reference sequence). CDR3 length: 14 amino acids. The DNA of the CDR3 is TGTGCCAGCAGCCCGACCCGGACACCGTACGAGCAGTACCTC. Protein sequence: CASSPTRTPYEQYL.

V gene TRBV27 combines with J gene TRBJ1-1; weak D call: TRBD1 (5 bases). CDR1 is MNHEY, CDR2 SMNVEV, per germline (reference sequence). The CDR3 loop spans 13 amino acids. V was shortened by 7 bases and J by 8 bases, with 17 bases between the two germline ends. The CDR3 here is CASKEAGLREAFF. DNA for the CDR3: TGTGCCAGCAAGGAGGCGGGGCTTAGGGAAGCTTTCTTT.

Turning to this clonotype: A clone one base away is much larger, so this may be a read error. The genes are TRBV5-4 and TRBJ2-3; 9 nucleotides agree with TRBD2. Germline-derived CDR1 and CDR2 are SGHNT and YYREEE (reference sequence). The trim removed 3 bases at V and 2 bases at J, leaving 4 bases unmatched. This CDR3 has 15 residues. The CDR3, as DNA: TGTGCCAGCAGCTCTAGCGGGGCTATCACAGATACGCAGTATTTT. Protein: CASSSSGAITDTQYF.

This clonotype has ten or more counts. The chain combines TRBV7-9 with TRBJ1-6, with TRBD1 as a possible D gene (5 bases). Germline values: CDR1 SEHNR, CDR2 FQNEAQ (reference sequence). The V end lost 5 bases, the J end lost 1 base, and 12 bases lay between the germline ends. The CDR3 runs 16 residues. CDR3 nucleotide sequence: TGTGCCAGCAGCATTCATAGGGGATCCTATAATTCACCCCTCCACTTT. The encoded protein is CASSIHRGSYNSPLHF.

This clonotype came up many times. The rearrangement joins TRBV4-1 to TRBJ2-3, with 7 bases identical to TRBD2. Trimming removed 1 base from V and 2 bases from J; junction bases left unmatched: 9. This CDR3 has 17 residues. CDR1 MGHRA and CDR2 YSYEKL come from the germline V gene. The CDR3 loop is CASSQGPGGGDTDTQYF. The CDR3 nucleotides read TGCGCCAGCAGCCAAGGCCCGGGAGGAGGGGACACAGATACGCAGTATTTT.

This chain's CDR3 is CASSLGPPTSVQETQYF. The CDR3 DNA is TGTGCCAGCAGTTTAGGCCCTCCAACTAGTGTTCAAGAGACCCAGTACTTC. The gene calls are TRBV27 and TRBJ2-5, with D possibly TRBD2 on 5 matching bases. V was trimmed by 2 bases and J by 2 bases, leaving 18 bases between them. Germline V gene lookup returns CDR1 MNHEY and CDR2 SMNVEV (reference sequence). The CDR3 loop spans 17 amino acids.

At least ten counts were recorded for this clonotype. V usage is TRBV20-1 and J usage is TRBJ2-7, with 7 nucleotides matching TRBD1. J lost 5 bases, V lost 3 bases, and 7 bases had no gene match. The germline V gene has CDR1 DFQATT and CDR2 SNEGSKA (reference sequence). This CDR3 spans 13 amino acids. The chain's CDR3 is CSASKGGEDEQYF. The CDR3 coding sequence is TGCAGTGCTAGTAAAGGGGGCGAGGACGAGCAGTACTTC.

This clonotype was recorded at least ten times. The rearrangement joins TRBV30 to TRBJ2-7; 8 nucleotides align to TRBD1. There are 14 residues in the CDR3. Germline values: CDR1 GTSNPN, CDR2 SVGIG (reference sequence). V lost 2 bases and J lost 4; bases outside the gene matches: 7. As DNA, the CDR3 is TGTGCCTGGAGTATGGACAGGGCACGGTACGAGCAGTACTTC. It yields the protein CAWSMDRARYEQYF.

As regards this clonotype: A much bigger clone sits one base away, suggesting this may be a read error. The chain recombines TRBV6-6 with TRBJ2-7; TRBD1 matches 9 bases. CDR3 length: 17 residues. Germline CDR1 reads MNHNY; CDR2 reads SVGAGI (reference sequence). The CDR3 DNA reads TGTGCCAGCAGTTACCCCAACAGGGGGCAATTGACCTACGAGCAGTGCTTC. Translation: CASSYPNRGQLTYEQCF.

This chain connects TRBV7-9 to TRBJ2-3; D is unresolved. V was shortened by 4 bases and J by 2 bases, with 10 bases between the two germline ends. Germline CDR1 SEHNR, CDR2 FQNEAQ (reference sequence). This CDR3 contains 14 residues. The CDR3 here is CASSSPAVTDTQYF. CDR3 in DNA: TGTGCCAGCAGCTCTCCGGCAGTCACAGATACGCAGTATTTT. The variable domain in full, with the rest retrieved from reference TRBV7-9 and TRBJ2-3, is DTGVSQNPRHKITKRGQNVTFRCDPISEHNRLYWYRQTLGQGPEFLTYFQNEAQLEKSRLLSDRFSAERPKGSFSTLEIQRTEQGDSAMYLCASSSPAVTDTQYFGPGTRLTVL.

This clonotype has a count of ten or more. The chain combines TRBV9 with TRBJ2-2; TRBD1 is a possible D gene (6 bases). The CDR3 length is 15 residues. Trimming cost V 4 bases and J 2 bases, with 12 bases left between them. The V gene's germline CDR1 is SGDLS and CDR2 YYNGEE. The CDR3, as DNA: TGTGCCAGCAGCCCGAGAGGGACAAACACCGGGGAGCTGTTTTTT. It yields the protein CASSPRGTNTGELFF.

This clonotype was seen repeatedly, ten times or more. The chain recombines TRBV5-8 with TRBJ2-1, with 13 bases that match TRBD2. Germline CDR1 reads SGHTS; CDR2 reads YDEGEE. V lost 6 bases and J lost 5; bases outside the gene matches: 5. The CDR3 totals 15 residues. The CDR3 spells CASMQTSGGHNEQFF. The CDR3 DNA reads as TGTGCCAGCATGCAGACTAGCGGGGGGCACAATGAGCAGTTCTTC.

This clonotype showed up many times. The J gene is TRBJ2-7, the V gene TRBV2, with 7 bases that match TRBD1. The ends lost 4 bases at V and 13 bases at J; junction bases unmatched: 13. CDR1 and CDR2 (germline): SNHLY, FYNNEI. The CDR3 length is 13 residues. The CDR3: CASSGERQGRSYF. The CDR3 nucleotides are TGTGCCAGCAGTGGAGAGCGACAGGGTAGATCCTACTTC.

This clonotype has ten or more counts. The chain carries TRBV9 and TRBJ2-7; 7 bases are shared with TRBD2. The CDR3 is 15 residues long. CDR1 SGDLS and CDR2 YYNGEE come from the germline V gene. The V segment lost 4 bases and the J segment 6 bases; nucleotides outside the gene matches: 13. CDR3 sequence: CASSPSGTTEGEQYF. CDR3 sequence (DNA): TGTGCCAGCAGCCCTAGTGGGACTACTGAGGGCGAGCAGTACTTC.

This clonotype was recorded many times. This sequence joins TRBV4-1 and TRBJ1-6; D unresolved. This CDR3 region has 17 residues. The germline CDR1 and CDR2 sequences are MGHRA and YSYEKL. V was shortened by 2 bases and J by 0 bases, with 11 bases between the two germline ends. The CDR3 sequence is CASSQSPSSSYNSPLHF. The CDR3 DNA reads TGCGCCAGCAGCCAAAGCCCCTCCAGCTCCTATAATTCACCCCTCCACTTT.

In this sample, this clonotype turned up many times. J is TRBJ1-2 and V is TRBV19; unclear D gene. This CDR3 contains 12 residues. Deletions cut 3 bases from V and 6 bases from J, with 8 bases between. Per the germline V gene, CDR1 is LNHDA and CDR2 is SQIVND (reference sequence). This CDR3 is CASSIGLNGYTF. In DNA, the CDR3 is TGTGCCAGTAGTATCGGTCTAAATGGCTACACCTTC.

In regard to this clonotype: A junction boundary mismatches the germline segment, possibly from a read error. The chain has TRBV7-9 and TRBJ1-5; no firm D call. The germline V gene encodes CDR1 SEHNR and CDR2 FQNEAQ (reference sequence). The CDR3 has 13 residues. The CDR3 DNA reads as TGTGCCAGTAGTGTTTATAGCAATCAGCCCCGGCATTTT. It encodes CASSVYSNQPRHF.

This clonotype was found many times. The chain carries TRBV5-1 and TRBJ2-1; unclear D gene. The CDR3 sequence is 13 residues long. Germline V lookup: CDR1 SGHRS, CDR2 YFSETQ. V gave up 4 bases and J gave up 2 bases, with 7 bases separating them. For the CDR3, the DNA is TGCGCCAGCAGCGCAGAACCCTACAATGAGCAGTTCTTC. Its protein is CASSAEPYNEQFF.

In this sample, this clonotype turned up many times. The CDR3 sequence: CASSQFRIHTF. For the CDR3, the DNA is TGCGCCAGCAGCCAATTCAGGATCCACACCTTC. The chain has TRBV4-1 and TRBJ1-2, with D uncertain. Germline assignment: CDR1 MGHRA and CDR2 YSYEKL. The CDR3 sequence is 11 residues long. V was trimmed by 2 bases and J by 12 bases, leaving 10 bases between them.

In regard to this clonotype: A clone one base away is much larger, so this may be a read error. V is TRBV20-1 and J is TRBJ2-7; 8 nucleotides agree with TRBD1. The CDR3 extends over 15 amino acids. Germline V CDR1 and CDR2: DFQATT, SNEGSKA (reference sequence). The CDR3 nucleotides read TGCGGTGCTAGAGACCGGGACAGGAGCTTATACGGGCAGTACTTC. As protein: CGARDRDRSLYGQYF.

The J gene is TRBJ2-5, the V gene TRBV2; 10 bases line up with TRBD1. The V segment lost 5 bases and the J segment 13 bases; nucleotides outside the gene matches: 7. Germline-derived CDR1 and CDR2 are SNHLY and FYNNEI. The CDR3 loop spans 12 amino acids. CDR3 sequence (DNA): TGTGCCAGCAGTCCGGGACAGGGGACCTCGTACTTC. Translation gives CASSPGQGTSYF.

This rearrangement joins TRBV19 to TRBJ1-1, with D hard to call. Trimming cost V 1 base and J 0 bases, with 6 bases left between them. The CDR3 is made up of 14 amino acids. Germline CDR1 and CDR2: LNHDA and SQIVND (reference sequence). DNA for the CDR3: TGTGCCAGTAGTATAGGACGGCTGAACACTGAAGCTTTCTTT. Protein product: CASSIGRLNTEAFF.

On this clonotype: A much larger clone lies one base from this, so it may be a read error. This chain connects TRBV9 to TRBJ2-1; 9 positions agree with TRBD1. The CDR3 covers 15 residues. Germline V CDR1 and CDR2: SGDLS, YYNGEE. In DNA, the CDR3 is TGTGCCAGCAGCGTAGTTACAGGGGGCTACAATGAGCCGTTCTTC. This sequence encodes CASSVVTGGYNEPFF.

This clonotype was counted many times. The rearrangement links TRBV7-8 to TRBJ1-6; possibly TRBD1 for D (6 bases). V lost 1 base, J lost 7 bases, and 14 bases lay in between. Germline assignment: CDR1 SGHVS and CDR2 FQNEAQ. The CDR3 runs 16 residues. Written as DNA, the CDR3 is TGTGCCAGCAGCTTAGAGGCAGGGGTGCAGAATTCACCCCTCCACTTT. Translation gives CASSLEAGVQNSPLHF.

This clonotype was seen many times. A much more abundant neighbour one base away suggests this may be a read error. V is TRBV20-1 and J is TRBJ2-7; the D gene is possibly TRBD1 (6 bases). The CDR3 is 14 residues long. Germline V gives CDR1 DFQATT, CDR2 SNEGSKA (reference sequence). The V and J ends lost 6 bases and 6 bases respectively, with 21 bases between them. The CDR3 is CSAGPSQGPSEQYF. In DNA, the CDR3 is TGCAGTGCAGGTCCATCACAGGGACCCTCCGAGCAGTACTTC.

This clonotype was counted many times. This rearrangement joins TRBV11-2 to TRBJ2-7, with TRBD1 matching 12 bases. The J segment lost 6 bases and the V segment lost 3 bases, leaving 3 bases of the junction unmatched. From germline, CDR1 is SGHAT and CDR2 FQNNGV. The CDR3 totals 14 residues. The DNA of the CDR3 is TGTGCCAGCAGCTTGGGACAGGGGGCCGCCGAGCAGTACTTC. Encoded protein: CASSLGQGAAEQYF.

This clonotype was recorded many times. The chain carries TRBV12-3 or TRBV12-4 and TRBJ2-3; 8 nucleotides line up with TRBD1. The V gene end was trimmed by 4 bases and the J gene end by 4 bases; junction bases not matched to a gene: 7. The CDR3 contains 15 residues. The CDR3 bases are TGTGCCAGCAGTTCCCAGGGGGCGATTTCAGATACGCAGTATTTT. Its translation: CASSSQGAISDTQYF.

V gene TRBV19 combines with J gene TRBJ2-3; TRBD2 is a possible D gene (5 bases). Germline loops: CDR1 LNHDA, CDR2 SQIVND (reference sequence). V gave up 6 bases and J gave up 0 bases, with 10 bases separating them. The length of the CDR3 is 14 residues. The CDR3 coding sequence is TGTGCCAGTAGGCAGCGGACTAGCACAGATACGCAGTATTTT. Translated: CASRQRTSTDTQYF. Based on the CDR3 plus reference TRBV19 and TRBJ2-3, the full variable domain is DGGITQSPKYLFRKEGQNVTLSCEQNLNHDAMYWYRQDPGQGLRLIYYSQIVNDFQKGDIAEGYSVSREKKESFPLTVTSAQKNPTAFYLCASRQRTSTDTQYFGPGTRLTVL.